Listed here are 22 T cell receptor beta chains from one sample, sequenced in a study of T-cell reconstitution after alpha-beta-depleted transplantation in children (dated by TCRdb to 2015 to 2016). Library creation used PCR. Sequencing took place on an Illumina HiSeq 2500. To normalize quantification of the TCRbeta repertoire, the TCR libraries were built with molecular barcoding that relied on unique molecular identifiers. The raw public data were reprocessed by TCRdb itself: fastp quality trimming at Q25, MiXCR clonotype calling, in-frame beta chains only. One record per CDR3 amino acid sequence lists the most common genes and DNA. The sample records approximately 520,000 distinct CDR3 sequences, about 30% of which are singletons. The top ten hold 2% to 2.5% of the sample. The sample was PBMCs from the stem cell graft donor, taken from the stem cell graft. These receptors originate from a human donor who donated a stem cell graft to a child with aplastic anemia.

This clonotype was found a few times. Because the CDR3's place on the DNA is in doubt, the DNA is left out and the CDR3 is given as listed by TCRdb. The chain links TRBV5-1 to TRBJ1-2; TRBD1 was called by the table and not checked on the DNA. Germline assignment: CDR1 SGHRS and CDR2 YFSETQ. Inclusive of both ends, the CDR3 amounts to 14 amino acids. CDR3: CASSLDVGQGAGTF.

The V call is TRBV6-2 or TRBV6-3, the J call TRBJ2-1, with D maybe TRBD2 (6 bases). V was trimmed by 5 bases and J by 10 bases, leaving 21 bases between them. The CDR3 has 15 amino acids. Germline V lookup: CDR1 MNHEY, CDR2 SVGEGT. The CDR3 loop reads CASSGGGADFHEQFF. The CDR3 DNA is TGTGCCAGCAGTGGCGGAGGGGCTGATTTCCACGAGCAGTTCTTC.

This clonotype was seen more than once but under ten times. The chain uses TRBV29-1 and TRBJ2-7, with D unresolved. The germline V gene encodes CDR1 SQVTM and CDR2 ANQGSEA. The CDR3 runs to 11 residues. With 6 bases removed from V and 6 bases from J, the gap between germline ends came to 12 bases. The CDR3 region has the DNA TGCAGCGTCCTATACGGCATCGAGCAGTACTTC. Its translation is CSVLYGIEQYF.

V gene TRBV14 combines with J gene TRBJ1-2; D gene uncertain. This CDR3 region has 13 residues. V was pared by 1 base and J by 5 bases, with 8 bases between. The germline V gene has CDR1 SGHDN and CDR2 FVKESK. This chain's CDR3 is CASSQVTVYGYTF. In DNA form, the CDR3 reads TGTGCCAGCAGCCAAGTCACGGTTTATGGCTACACCTTC.

This clonotype was counted between two and nine times. This chain connects TRBV12-3 or TRBV12-4 to TRBJ2-3; TRBD2 matches 11 bases. Trimming took 5 bases from V and 5 from J; bases not matched to a gene: 9. The CDR3 loop spans 16 amino acids. Written as DNA, the CDR3 is TGTGCCAGCAGTCCCACTAGCGGGAGTGGGGAAGATACGCAGTATTTT. Protein sequence: CASSPTSGSGEDTQYF.

This chain joins TRBV18 and TRBJ2-5; TRBD2 aligns across 7 bases. V shed 1 base and J 1 base; nucleotides not matched to a gene: 3. The germline V gene encodes CDR1 KGHSH and CDR2 LQKENI. The CDR3 is 15 amino acids. As DNA, the CDR3 is TGTGCCAGCTCACCACGTCTAGCGGTCCAAGAGACCCAGTACTTC. Translating it yields CASSPRLAVQETQYF. Full variable domain (remainder filled in from reference TRBV18 and TRBJ2-5): NAGVMQNPRHLVRRRGQEARLRCSPMKGHSHVYWYRQLPEEGLKFMVYLQKENIIDESGMPKERFSAEFPKEGPSILRIQQVVRGDSAAYFCASSPRLAVQETQYFGPGTRLLVL.

This clonotype has only a few counts. The rearrangement joins TRBV20-1 to TRBJ2-3, with TRBD2 identical over 9 bases. The CDR3 loop spans 16 amino acids. Looked up from germline, CDR1 is DFQATT and CDR2 is SNEGSKA (reference sequence). Trimming took 1 base from V and 4 from J; bases not matched to a gene: 9. CDR3 residues: CSARAQWREGPDTQYF. CDR3 bases: TGCAGTGCTAGAGCACAATGGCGGGAGGGCCCAGATACGCAGTATTTT.

The rearrangement joins TRBV9 to TRBJ2-2; 9 nucleotides align to TRBD2. Unmatched junction bases numbered 4, after V lost 0 bases and J lost 4 bases. CDR1 SGDLS and CDR2 YYNGEE come from the germline V gene. The CDR3 spans 16 residues. CDR3 in DNA: TGTGCCAGCAGCGTAGGCAGCGGGAGGCCCACCGGGGAGCTGTTTTTT. Translating gives CASSVGSGRPTGELFF.

Notes on this clonotype: Sequence at one end of the junction differs from germline and may be a read error. The V call is TRBV20-1, the J call TRBJ2-1; TRBD2 matches 9 bases. This CDR3 is built from 15 residues. Germline V gives CDR1 DFQATT, CDR2 SNEGSKA (reference sequence). CDR3 in amino acids: CCAGPSGKVGNEQFF. CDR3 sequence (DNA): TGCTGTGCTGGGCCTAGCGGGAAGGTGGGGAATGAGCAGTTCTTC.

This clonotype came up a few times. The chain joins TRBV12-3 or TRBV12-4 to TRBJ2-3; 12 bases fit TRBD2. The CDR3 is 16 amino acids. V lost 5 bases, J lost 4 bases, and 7 bases stayed unmatched. CDR3 nucleotides: TGTGCCAGCAGTGTAACTAGCGGGAGGACGGCAGATACGCAGTATTTT. It codes for CASSVTSGRTADTQYF.

The sample holds a few counts of this clonotype. This chain connects TRBV5-1 to TRBJ1-1, with D possibly TRBD1 on 5 matching bases. There are 14 residues in the CDR3. Germline V gene lookup returns CDR1 SGHRS and CDR2 YFSETQ. Trimming removed 2 bases at V and 1 base at J, with 9 bases between. The CDR3 sequence is CASSLTTANTEAFF. The CDR3 DNA reads as TGCGCCAGCAGCTTAACGACAGCGAACACTGAAGCTTTCTTT.

V and J are TRBV6-2 or TRBV6-3 and TRBJ2-2, with D hard to call. This CDR3 spans 14 amino acids. Trimming pared 5 bases from V and 5 bases from J, leaving 12 bases between. CDR1 is MNHEY and CDR2 is SVGEGT in the germline V gene. The chain's CDR3 is CASSGFGPTGELFF. The CDR3 DNA reads TGTGCCAGCAGTGGCTTCGGTCCAACCGGGGAGCTGTTTTTT.

The chain joins TRBV20-1 to TRBJ2-7; 13 bases are shared with TRBD2. This CDR3 comprises 14 residues. Trimming cost V 5 bases and J 5 bases; bases outside gene matches: 6. Germline CDR1 reads DFQATT; CDR2 reads SNEGSKA (reference sequence). CDR3 protein: CSAHGLAGDNEQYF. DNA of the CDR3: TGCAGTGCTCATGGACTAGCGGGAGATAACGAGCAGTACTTC.

This sequence joins TRBV27 and TRBJ2-7, with 8 nucleotides matching TRBD1. Unmatched junction bases numbered 12, after V lost 5 bases and J lost 3 bases. The CDR3 spans 16 residues. CDR1 and CDR2 (germline): MNHEY, SMNVEV (reference sequence). The CDR3: CASSQGQGARNYEQYF. For the CDR3, the DNA is TGTGCCAGCAGTCAAGGTCAGGGGGCAAGAAACTACGAGCAGTACTTC.

CDR3 nucleotide sequence: TGTGCCAGCAGTTTATACTCAGGAGATACGCAGTATTTT. Its translation: CASSLYSGDTQYF. The chain has TRBV12-3 or TRBV12-4 and TRBJ2-3; D gene uncertain. Trimming left V 2 bases short and J 5 bases short, with 8 bases between. This CDR3 contains 13 residues.

The V call is TRBV27, the J call TRBJ2-3; 10 nucleotides match TRBD2. With V trimmed by 5 bases and J by 0 bases, 2 bases remained unmatched. The CDR3 is 15 residues long. Germline CDR1 and CDR2: MNHEY and SMNVEV (reference sequence). As DNA, the CDR3 is TGTGCCAGCAGTGCGGGACTAGCGAGCACAGATACGCAGTATTTT. This translates into CASSAGLASTDTQYF.

This clonotype was seen a handful of times. The V gene is TRBV20-1, the J gene TRBJ2-7; 10 nucleotides match TRBD2. The trim removed 5 bases at V and 2 bases at J, leaving 3 bases unmatched. Germline V gene data show CDR1 as DFQATT and CDR2 as SNEGSKA (reference sequence). The CDR3 spans 13 residues. The CDR3 region is CSAEGTSAYEQYF. CDR3 sequence (DNA): TGCAGTGCTGAAGGGACTAGCGCCTACGAGCAGTACTTC.

The chain couples TRBV24-1 to TRBJ2-1; 8 positions match TRBD2. The V gene end was trimmed by 9 bases and the J gene end by 5 bases; junction bases not matched to a gene: 11. CDR3 size: 15 residues. In germline, CDR1 is KGHDR, CDR2 SFDVKD. The CDR3 DNA reads as TGTGCCACCCGAGTCGGGGGGGCGACCGACAATGAGCAGTTCTTC. Translating gives CATRVGGATDNEQFF.

This clonotype was counted between two and nine times. V gene TRBV10-2 combines with J gene TRBJ2-1; weak D call: TRBD2 (6 bases). In germline, CDR1 is WSHSY, CDR2 SAAADI. V lost 6 bases and J 4 bases, leaving 7 bases between the germline ends. CDR3 length: 12 residues. The CDR3 loop is CASRAGYNEQFF. In nucleotides, the CDR3 is TGCGCCAGCAGAGCGGGTTACAATGAGCAGTTCTTC.

This clonotype occurred a few times. This chain connects TRBV12-3 or TRBV12-4 to TRBJ2-5; 8 bases are shared with TRBD1. The trim removed 7 bases at V and 5 bases at J, leaving 15 bases unmatched. The CDR3 runs 16 residues. In nucleotides, the CDR3 is TGTGCCAGCACCCTAGGGGCAGGGGGCAGTTTGGAGACCCAGTACTTC. This translates into CASTLGAGGSLETQYF.

This clonotype has just a few counts. This chain joins TRBV29-1 and TRBJ2-7, with TRBD1 matching 9 bases. Germline values: CDR1 SQVTM, CDR2 ANQGSEA. The CDR3 length is 14 residues. V gave up 5 bases and J gave up 6 bases; unmatched junction bases: 11. Written as DNA, the CDR3 is TGCAGCGTTTCGGCCGGGACAGGGAGTAGCGAGCAGTACTTC. Translation gives CSVSAGTGSSEQYF.

This chain joins TRBV6-2 or TRBV6-3 and TRBJ2-7, with 11 bases matching TRBD2. From germline, CDR1 is MNHEY and CDR2 SVGEGT. V shed 6 bases and J 4 bases; nucleotides not matched to a gene: 8. The CDR3 has 15 amino acids. The CDR3 spells CASRTRLAGSYEQYF. Here the CDR3 DNA reads TGTGCCAGCAGGACTAGACTAGCGGGAAGTTACGAGCAGTACTTC.